This T cell receptor beta chain was sequenced for a study of blood T cell repertoires in COVID-19. At the level of the study: The United States, Italy and Spain provided the acute and convalescent COVID-19 samples. PBMCs, B-cell-depleted T cells, or T cells provided the cDNA or gDNA that made up the material.

This CDR3 spans 12 amino acids. Deletions cut 10 bases from V and 4 bases from J, with 13 bases between. Germline values: CDR1 MDHEN, CDR2 SYDVKM. In the authors' methods: Amplification from reference gene primers served as the basis for estimated nucleated cell counts. The table came from immunoSEQ multiplex PCR; TCRdb's copy has only in-frame clones and leaves some out. For V, J and clone size, that table is used; D and trimming come from the DNA. The sample comprises fewer than 200,000 clones, about 85% of which are singletons, and around 9.8% rests with the top ten. The sequencing sample was made of peripheral blood. The chain recombines TRBV28 with TRBJ1-2; possibly TRBD1 for D (5 bases). This receptor was identified in a woman aged 80 or over with acute or convalescent COVID-19. The CDR3 is CATRDSVYGYTF. In DNA, the CDR3 is TGTGCCACCAGAGACAGCGTCTATGGCTACACCTTC.